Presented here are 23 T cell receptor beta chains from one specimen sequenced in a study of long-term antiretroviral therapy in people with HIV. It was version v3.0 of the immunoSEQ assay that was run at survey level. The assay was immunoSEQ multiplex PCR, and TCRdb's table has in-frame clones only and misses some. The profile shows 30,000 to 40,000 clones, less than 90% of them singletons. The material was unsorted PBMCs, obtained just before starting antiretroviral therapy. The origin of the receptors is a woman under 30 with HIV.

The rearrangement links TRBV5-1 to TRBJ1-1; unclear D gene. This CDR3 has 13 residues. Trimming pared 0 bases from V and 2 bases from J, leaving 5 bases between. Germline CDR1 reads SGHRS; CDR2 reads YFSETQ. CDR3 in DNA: TGCGCCAGCAGCTTGGCATCAAACACTGAAGCTTTCTTT. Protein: CASSLASNTEAFF.

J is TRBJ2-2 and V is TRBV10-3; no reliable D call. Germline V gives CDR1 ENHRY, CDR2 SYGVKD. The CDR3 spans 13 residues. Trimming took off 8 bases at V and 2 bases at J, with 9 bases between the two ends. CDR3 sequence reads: CAIAPPNTGELFF. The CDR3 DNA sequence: TGTGCCATCGCCCCACCAAACACCGGGGAGCTGTTTTTT.

DNA for the CDR3: TGTGCCAGCAGCCGACAGGGGACCGGGGAGCTGTTTTTT. Amino acids: CASSRQGTGELFF. The chain carries TRBV9 and TRBJ2-2; TRBD1 matches 8 bases. The CDR3 is 13 residues long. J was trimmed by 5 bases and V by 4 bases; bases with no gene match: 1. Germline V gene data show CDR1 as SGDLS and CDR2 as YYNGEE.

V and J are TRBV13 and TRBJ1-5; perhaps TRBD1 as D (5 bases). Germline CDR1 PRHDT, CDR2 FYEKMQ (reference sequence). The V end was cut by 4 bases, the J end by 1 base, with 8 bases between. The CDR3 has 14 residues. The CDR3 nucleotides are TGTGCCAGCAGCTCCCGACAGAGCAATCAGCCCCAGCATTTT. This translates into CASSSRQSNQPQHF. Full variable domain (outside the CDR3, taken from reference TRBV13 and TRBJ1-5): AAGVIQSPRHLIKEKRETATLKCYPIPRHDTVYWYQQGPGQDPQFLISFYEKMQSDKGSIPDRFSAQQFSDYHSELNMSSLELGDSALYFCASSSRQSNQPQHFGDGTRLSIL.

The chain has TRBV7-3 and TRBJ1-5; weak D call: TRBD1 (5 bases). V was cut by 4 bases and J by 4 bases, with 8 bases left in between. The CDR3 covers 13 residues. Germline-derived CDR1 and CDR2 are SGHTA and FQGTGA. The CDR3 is CASSSDRNQPQHF. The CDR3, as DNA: TGTGCCAGCAGCTCCGACAGAAATCAGCCCCAGCATTTT.

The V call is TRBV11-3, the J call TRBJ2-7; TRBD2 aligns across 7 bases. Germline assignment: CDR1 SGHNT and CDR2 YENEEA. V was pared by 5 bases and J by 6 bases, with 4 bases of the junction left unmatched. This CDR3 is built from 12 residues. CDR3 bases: TGTGCCAGCAGCCGGGGGGATCGCGAGCAGTACTTC. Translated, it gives CASSRGDREQYF.

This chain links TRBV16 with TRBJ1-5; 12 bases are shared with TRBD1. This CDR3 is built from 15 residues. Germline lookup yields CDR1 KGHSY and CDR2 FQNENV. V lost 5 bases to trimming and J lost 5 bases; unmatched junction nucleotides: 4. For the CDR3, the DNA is TGTGCCAGCAGCTGGGACAGGGGGCTTGATCAGCCCCAGCATTTT. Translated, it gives CASSWDRGLDQPQHF.

The CDR3 loop is CASSFGTRGREQYF. The DNA of the CDR3 is TGTGCCAGCAGCTTCGGGACTAGGGGTCGCGAGCAGTACTTC. This chain uses TRBV9 with TRBJ2-7, with 8 bases identical to TRBD2. The CDR3 consists of 14 residues. The V gene's germline CDR1 is SGDLS and CDR2 YYNGEE. The V segment lost 4 bases and the J segment 6 bases; nucleotides outside the gene matches: 9.

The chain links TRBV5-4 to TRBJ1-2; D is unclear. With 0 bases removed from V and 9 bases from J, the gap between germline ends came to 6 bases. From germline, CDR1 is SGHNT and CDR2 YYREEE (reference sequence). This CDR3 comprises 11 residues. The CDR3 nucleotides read TGTGCCAGCAGCTTGGTAGGCAGCTACACCTTC. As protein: CASSLVGSYTF.

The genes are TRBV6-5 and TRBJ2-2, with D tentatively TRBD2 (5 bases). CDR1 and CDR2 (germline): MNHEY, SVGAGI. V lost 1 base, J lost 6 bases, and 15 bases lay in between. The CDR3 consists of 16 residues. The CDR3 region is CASSYLALVDSGELFF. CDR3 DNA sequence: TGTGCCAGCAGTTACTTAGCGCTAGTTGACTCCGGGGAGCTGTTTTTT.

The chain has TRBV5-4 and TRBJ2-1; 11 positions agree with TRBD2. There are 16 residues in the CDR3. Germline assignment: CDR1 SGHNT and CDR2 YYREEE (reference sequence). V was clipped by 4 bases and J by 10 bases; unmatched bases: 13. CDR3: CASSGGTLGLAVEQFF. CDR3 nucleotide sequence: TGTGCCAGCAGCGGAGGAACATTGGGACTAGCGGTAGAGCAGTTCTTC.

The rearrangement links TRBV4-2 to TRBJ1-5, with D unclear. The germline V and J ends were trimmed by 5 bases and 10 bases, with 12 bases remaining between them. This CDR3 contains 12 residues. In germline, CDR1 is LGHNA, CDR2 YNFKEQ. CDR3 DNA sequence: TGTGCCAGCAGCTTAGAAGGGCGCCCCCAGCATTTT. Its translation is CASSLEGRPQHF.

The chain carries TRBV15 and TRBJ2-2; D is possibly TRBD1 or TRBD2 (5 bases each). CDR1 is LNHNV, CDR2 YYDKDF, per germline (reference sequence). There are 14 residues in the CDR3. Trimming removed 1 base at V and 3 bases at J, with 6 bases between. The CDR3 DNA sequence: TGTGCCACCAGCAGAGTGGGGGACACCGGGGAGCTGTTTTTT. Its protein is CATSRVGDTGELFF.

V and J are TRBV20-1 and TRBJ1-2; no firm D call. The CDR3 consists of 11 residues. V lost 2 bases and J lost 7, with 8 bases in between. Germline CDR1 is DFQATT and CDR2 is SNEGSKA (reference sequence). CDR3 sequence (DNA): TGCAGTGCTAGACCCAGGTTTGGCTACACCTTC. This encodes CSARPRFGYTF.

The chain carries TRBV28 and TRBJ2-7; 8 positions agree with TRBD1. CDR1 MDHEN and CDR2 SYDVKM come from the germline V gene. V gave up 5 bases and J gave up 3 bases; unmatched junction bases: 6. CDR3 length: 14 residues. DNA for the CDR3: TGTGCCAGCAGTATGACAGGGGACGGCTACGAGCAGTACTTC. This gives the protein CASSMTGDGYEQYF.

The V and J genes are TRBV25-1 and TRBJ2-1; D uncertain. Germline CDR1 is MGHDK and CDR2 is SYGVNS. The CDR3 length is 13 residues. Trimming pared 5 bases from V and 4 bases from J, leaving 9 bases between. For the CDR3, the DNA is TGTGCCAGCAGTCTTACAGAATACAATGAGCAGTTCTTC. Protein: CASSLTEYNEQFF. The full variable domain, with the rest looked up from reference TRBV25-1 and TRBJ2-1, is EADIYQTPRYLVIGTGKKITLECSQTMGHDKMYWYQQDPGMELHLIHYSYGVNSTEKGDLSSESTVSRIRTEHFPLTLESARPSHTSQYLCASSLTEYNEQFFGPGTRLTVL.

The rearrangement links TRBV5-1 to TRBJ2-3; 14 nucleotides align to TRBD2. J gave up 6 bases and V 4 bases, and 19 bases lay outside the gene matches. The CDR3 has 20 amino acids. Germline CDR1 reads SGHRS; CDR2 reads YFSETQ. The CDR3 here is CASSPGAGTSGSFLLDTQYF. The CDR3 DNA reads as TGCGCCAGCAGCCCTGGGGCCGGGACTAGCGGGAGTTTCCTCTTGGATACGCAGTATTTT.

The CDR3 is CASSLDRQETQYF. CDR3 nucleotides: TGTGCCAGCAGCTTAGACAGGCAAGAGACCCAGTACTTC. This chain connects TRBV11-3 to TRBJ2-5, with no clear D. The germline V gene has CDR1 SGHNT and CDR2 YENEEA. V was shortened by 0 bases and J by 2 bases, with 4 bases between the two germline ends. The CDR3 spans 13 residues.

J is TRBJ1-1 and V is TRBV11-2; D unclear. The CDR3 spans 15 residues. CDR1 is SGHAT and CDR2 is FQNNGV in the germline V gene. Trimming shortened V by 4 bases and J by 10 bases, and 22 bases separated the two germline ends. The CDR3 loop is CASSSIKFKARSAFF. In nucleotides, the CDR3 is TGTGCCAGCAGCTCGATAAAATTTAAGGCCCGATCAGCTTTCTTT. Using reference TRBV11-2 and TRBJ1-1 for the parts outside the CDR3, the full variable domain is EAGVAQSPRYKIIEKRQSVAFWCNPISGHATLYWYQQILGQGPKLLIQFQNNGVVDDSQLPKDRFSAERLKGVDSTLKIQPAKLEDSAVYLCASSSIKFKARSAFFGQGTRLTVV.

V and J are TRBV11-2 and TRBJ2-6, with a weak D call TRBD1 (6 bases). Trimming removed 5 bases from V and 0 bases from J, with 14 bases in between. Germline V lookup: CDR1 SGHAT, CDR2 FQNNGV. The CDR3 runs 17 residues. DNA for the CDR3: TGTGCCAGCAGCGGTAGGGGGTTCTCCTCTGGGGCCAACGTCCTGACTTTC. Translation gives CASSGRGFSSGANVLTF. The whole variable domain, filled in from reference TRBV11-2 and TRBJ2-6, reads EAGVAQSPRYKIIEKRQSVAFWCNPISGHATLYWYQQILGQGPKLLIQFQNNGVVDDSQLPKDRFSAERLKGVDSTLKIQPAKLEDSAVYLCASSGRGFSSGANVLTFGAGSRLTVL.

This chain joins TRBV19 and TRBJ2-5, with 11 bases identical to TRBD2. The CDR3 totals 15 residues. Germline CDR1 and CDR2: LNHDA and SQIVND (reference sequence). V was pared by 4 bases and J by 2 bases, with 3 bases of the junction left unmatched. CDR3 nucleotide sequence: TGTGCCAGTAGTAGACTAGCGGGACAGCAAGAGACCCAGTACTTC. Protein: CASSRLAGQQETQYF. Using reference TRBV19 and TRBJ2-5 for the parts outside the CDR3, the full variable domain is DGGITQSPKYLFRKEGQNVTLSCEQNLNHDAMYWYRQDPGQGLRLIYYSQIVNDFQKGDIAEGYSVSREKKESFPLTVTSAQKNPTAFYLCASSRLAGQQETQYFGPGTRLLVL.

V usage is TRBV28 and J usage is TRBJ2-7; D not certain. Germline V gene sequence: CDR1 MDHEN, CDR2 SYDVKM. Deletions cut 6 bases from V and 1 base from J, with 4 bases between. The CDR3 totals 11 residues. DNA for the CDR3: TGTGCCAGCAGGGGTTCCTACGAGCAGTACTTC. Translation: CASRGSYEQYF.

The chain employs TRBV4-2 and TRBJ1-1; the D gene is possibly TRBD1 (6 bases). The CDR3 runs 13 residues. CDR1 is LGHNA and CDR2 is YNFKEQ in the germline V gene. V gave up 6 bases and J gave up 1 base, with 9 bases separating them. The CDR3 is CASRGGKNTEAFF. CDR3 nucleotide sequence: TGTGCCAGCAGAGGGGGGAAGAACACTGAAGCTTTCTTT.